This is a list of T cell receptor beta chains from one sample in a study of T-cell reconstitution after alpha-beta-depleted transplantation in children. TCRdb re-called the PCR reads with MiXCR, one entry per CDR3 protein. The sample has about a million distinct CDR3 sequences, about 30% seen once; the top ten hold over 25%. Specimen: PBMCs, mostly from graft donor cells, collected 360 days after TCRalphabeta/CD19-depleted stem cell transplant. These receptor sequences come from a boy under two years old who had a stem cell transplant for SCID, so the T cells may come from the graft donor. Both conserved end residues are part of each CDR3. A D gene is named only where the DNA matches it firmly. Only part of the rows carry a size: once, few, many, or a class if the clone is expanded.

v_call	clone_size	j_call	d_call	cdr3_nt	cdr3_aa
TRBV5-1	few	TRBJ2-3	-	TGCGCCAGCAGCTTCAGCGCCCCCACAGATACGCAGTATTTT	CASSFSAPTDTQYF
TRBV2	once	TRBJ2-5	TRBD2	TGTGCCAGCAGGCGAGGACTAGCGGGGGGGGAGACCCAGTACTTC	CASRRGLAGGETQYF
TRBV7-8	many	TRBJ2-5	-	TGTGCCAGCAGCTTAACACGCCAGGAGACCCAGTACTTC	CASSLTRQETQYF
TRBV10-3	once	TRBJ2-7	-	TGTGCCATCAAAGGGGATGGGGAGCCCACTTCGGGTGAGCAGTACTTC	CAIKGDGEPTSGEQYF
TRBV3-1	-	TRBJ1-1	-	TGTGCCAGCAGCCAAGGGGCAGGGGTGAACACTGAAGCTTTCTTT	CASSQGAGVNTEAFF
TRBV5-1	few	TRBJ2-5	TRBD1	TGCGCCAGCAGCTTGTCCTGGACAGGGGGAGAGACCCAGTACTTC	CASSLSWTGGETQYF
TRBV5-1	few	TRBJ2-1	-	TGCGCCAGCAGCTATGGCGACGGCAACCCCTACAATGAGCAGTTCTTC	CASSYGDGNPYNEQFF
TRBV5-1	few	TRBJ2-3	-	TGCGCCAGCAGCTTGGTATTCGACAGTCCTAGCACAGATACGCAGTATTTT	CASSLVFDSPSTDTQYF
TRBV18	few	TRBJ1-2	-	TGTGCCAGCTCACCAGGACCCCCGGGACGAGCTGGCTACACCTTC	CASSPGPPGRAGYTF
TRBV9	many	TRBJ2-3	TRBD2	TGTGCCAGCAGCCCCCGGACTAGCCCCACAGATACGCAGTATTTT	CASSPRTSPTDTQYF
TRBV5-1	-	TRBJ2-5	-	TGCGCCAGCAGCTCCGGACGGTCACGGGAGACCCAGTACTTC	CASSSGRSRETQYF
TRBV7-9	-	TRBJ2-7	-	TGTGCCAGCAGCCCACCGGGACACCTCGCCTACGAGCAGTACTTC	CASSPPGHLAYEQYF
TRBV11-1	-	TRBJ2-3	TRBD2	TGCGCCAGCACCTTAGCGGGGGGATCTGGAGATACGCAGTATTTT	CASTLAGGSGDTQYF
TRBV25-1	-	TRBJ2-5	-	TGTGCCAGCAGTGCTCCCCGGAGCACCGAGACCCAGTACTTC	CASSAPRSTETQYF
TRBV12-3/TRBV12-4	many	TRBJ2-1	TRBD2	TGTGCCAGCAGCTTCCGACTAGCGGGCGCCTACAATGAGCAGTTCTTC	CASSFRLAGAYNEQFF
TRBV12-3/TRBV12-4	few	TRBJ2-3	-	TGTGCCAGCAGCCCAAAAATGTCGGATGTAGAAGCAGATACGCAGTATTTT	CASSPKMSDVEADTQYF
TRBV3-1	few	TRBJ2-3	TRBD1	TGTGCCAGCAGCAAAAGCTTGGGACAGGGGGACTCCAATACGCAGTATTTT	CASSKSLGQGDSNTQYF
TRBV20-1	few	TRBJ2-7	-	TGCAGTGCTAGGACCGGAGGAGGAGCTGGTTACGAGCAGTACTTC	CSARTGGGAGYEQYF
TRBV5-1	many	TRBJ2-3	TRBD1	TGCGCCAGCAGCCAAAACAGGGGAAGCGCAGATACGCAGTATTTT	CASSQNRGSADTQYF
TRBV20-1	-	TRBJ2-5	TRBD1	TGCAGTGCTTCGGACAGGGGGGTCGAGACCCAGTACTTC	CSASDRGVETQYF
TRBV7-9	-	TRBJ1-1	-	TGTGCCAGCAGCTTAGAGACCTATCCTCAAGCTTTCTTT	CASSLETYPQAFF
TRBV29-1	few	TRBJ2-2	-	TGCAGCGCCCAAATGGGGGTGTACACCGGGGAGCTGTTTTTT	CSAQMGVYTGELFF
TRBV20-1	few	TRBJ2-3	-	TGCAGTGCTAGCGAGGGGGGGACAGATACGCAGTATTTT	CSASEGGTDTQYF
TRBV7-8	few	TRBJ2-3	-	TGTGCCAGCAGCTTAGGTCTCGTGGCAGATACGCAGTATTTT	CASSLGLVADTQYF
TRBV27	-	TRBJ2-3	-	TGTGCCAGCAGTTCGGGCCTGGGCGCAGATACGCAGTATTTT	CASSSGLGADTQYF
TRBV6-5	-	TRBJ1-2	-	TGTGCCAGCAGTTACTTCGGCAGGGACTATGGCTACACCTTC	CASSYFGRDYGYTF
TRBV3-1	-	TRBJ2-7	TRBD1	TGTGCCAGCAGCCAGGGGCAGAGGGGGCTACCTGCTTACGAGCAGTACTTC	CASSQGQRGLPAYEQYF
TRBV3-1	-	TRBJ1-4	-	TGTGCCAGCAGCCAGTCAGGGAGCGGTGAAAAACTGTTTTTT	CASSQSGSGEKLFF
TRBV15	few	TRBJ2-3	-	TGTGCCACCAGCACCCGACAGGCTCTGCTCACAGATACGCAGTATTTT	CATSTRQALLTDTQYF
TRBV5-1	-	TRBJ1-4	-	TGCGCCAGCAGCTTGGGTTTAAACAGTGCAACTAATGAAAAACTGTTTTTT	CASSLGLNSATNEKLFF
TRBV7-9	-	TRBJ2-5	-	TGTGCCAGCAGCTTAACTCTAGGGCGAGAGACCCAGTACTTC	CASSLTLGRETQYF
TRBV9	few	TRBJ2-5	TRBD1	TGTGCCAGCAGCCTGGGGGGGACAGGGTTTGAGACCCAGTACTTC	CASSLGGTGFETQYF
TRBV10-3	-	TRBJ2-7	-	TGTGCCATCACCCCGTCACAGGGTGGCACCTACGAGCAGTACTTC	CAITPSQGGTYEQYF
TRBV30	-	TRBJ2-1	-	TGTGCCTGGAGCCGGGGGCGAAACAATGAGCAGTTCTTC	CAWSRGRNNEQFF
TRBV3-1	few	TRBJ1-2	-	TGTGCCAGCAGCCAAACGAGTGTGGCCGATGGCTACACCTTC	CASSQTSVADGYTF
TRBV7-9	few	TRBJ1-3	-	TGTGCCAGCAGCTTAGGACCTGGCGGTGGAAACACCATATATTTT	CASSLGPGGGNTIYF
TRBV12-3/TRBV12-4	-	TRBJ2-7	-	TGTGCCAGCAGTCTTGGACTCTTATTCGCCTACGAGCAGTACTTC	CASSLGLLFAYEQYF